This passage covers 16 T cell receptor beta chains from one sample sequenced in a study of T cell changes during pregnancy in multiple sclerosis. Data came from immunoSEQ multiplex PCR; TCRdb stores just in-frame clones and leaves some out. This table has about 83,000 clones, about 90% appearing once. The material was PBMCs, obtained in the first trimester of pregnancy. The source is a female donor in good health, serving as a control in a pregnancy study. Some clones in this sample may be carry-over from other donors' samples.

V is TRBV19 and J is TRBJ1-3; D is unclear. This CDR3 spans 13 amino acids. Germline CDR1 LNHDA, CDR2 SQIVND (reference sequence). The V and J ends lost 5 bases and 0 bases respectively, with 5 bases between them. The CDR3 bases are TGTGCCAGTAGTGTTCTCTCTGGAAACACCATATATTTT. As protein: CASSVLSGNTIYF.

Only one count was recorded for this clone. The CDR3 DNA is TGCGCCAGCAGCTCTAGCGGGAGGACTCTTGGGAATGAGCAGTTCTTC. It codes for CASSSSGRTLGNEQFF. The J gene is TRBJ2-1, the V gene TRBV5-1, with 11 bases aligning to TRBD2. CDR3 length equals 16 residues. Trimming at V came to 3 bases and at J to 7 bases, leaving 9 bases not matched to a gene. Germline V gene lookup returns CDR1 SGHRS and CDR2 YFSETQ.

V usage is TRBV5-1 and J usage is TRBJ2-3, with a tentative D call TRBD2 (7 bases). CDR3 length equals 15 residues. Trimming pared 6 bases from V and 3 bases from J, leaving 17 bases between. Germline lookup yields CDR1 SGHRS and CDR2 YFSETQ. This CDR3 is CASTVLGGATDTQYF. The CDR3 DNA sequence: TGCGCCAGCACCGTGTTGGGGGGGGCAACAGATACGCAGTATTTT.

V usage is TRBV11-2 and J usage is TRBJ2-1; TRBD2 is a possible D gene (5 bases). CDR1 SGHAT and CDR2 FQNNGV come from the germline V gene. Deletions cut 5 bases from V and 3 bases from J, with 11 bases between. The CDR3 totals 14 residues. This chain's CDR3 is CASSPLGVYNEQFF. As DNA, the CDR3 is TGTGCCAGCAGCCCCTTGGGAGTCTACAATGAGCAGTTCTTC.

The gene calls are TRBV9 and TRBJ2-7; D gene uncertain. V was trimmed by 0 bases and J by 3 bases, leaving 13 bases between them. The length of the CDR3 is 15 residues. In germline, CDR1 is SGDLS, CDR2 YYNGEE. This chain's CDR3 is CASSVVRGIDYEQYF. In nucleotides, the CDR3 is TGTGCCAGCAGCGTAGTAAGAGGCATCGACTACGAGCAGTACTTC.

As DNA, the CDR3 is TGTGCCAGTAGGCTAGCGGGTAGCTACGAGCAGTACTTC. Translating it yields CASRLAGSYEQYF. The rearrangement joins TRBV19 to TRBJ2-7; 8 bases fit TRBD2. The germline gives CDR1 LNHDA, CDR2 SQIVND (reference sequence). CDR3 length: 13 residues. With 6 bases clipped from V and 3 bases from J, the junction kept 4 bases outside the gene matches.

This sequence joins TRBV18 and TRBJ2-2; the D is unclear. The CDR3 has 15 amino acids. Looked up from germline, CDR1 is KGHSH and CDR2 is LQKENI. V was trimmed by 5 bases and J by 7 bases, leaving 17 bases between them. The DNA for the CDR3 is TGTGCCAGCTCAACCACTGATAGCCTCCTCGGGGAGCTGTTTTTT. It translates to CASSTTDSLLGELFF.

This clone was picked up one time. The chain is built from TRBV20-1 and TRBJ1-2, with D unresolved. CDR3 length equals 10 residues. Germline assignment: CDR1 DFQATT and CDR2 SNEGSKA (reference sequence). V gave up 5 bases and J gave up 5 bases, with 6 bases separating them. The CDR3 region is CSADIYGYTF. DNA for the CDR3: TGCAGTGCTGACATTTATGGCTACACCTTC.

This rearrangement joins TRBV5-1 to TRBJ1-2; D possibly corresponds to TRBD1 (6 bases). V was shortened by 4 bases and J by 6 bases, with 13 bases between the two germline ends. There are 13 residues in the CDR3. Per germline, CDR1 SGHRS and CDR2 YFSETQ. CDR3: CASSTNRENGYTF. Written as DNA, the CDR3 is TGCGCCAGCAGCACTAACAGGGAGAATGGCTACACCTTC.

The chain couples TRBV27 to TRBJ2-7; D ambiguous. The CDR3 runs to 15 residues. Per germline, CDR1 MNHEY and CDR2 SMNVEV (reference sequence). V was trimmed by 3 bases and J by 0 bases, leaving 12 bases between them. The CDR3 nucleotides read TGTGCCAGCAGTTTCTCCATAATTAGCTCCTACGAGCAGTACTTC. Its translation: CASSFSIISSYEQYF.

The gene calls are TRBV29-1 and TRBJ2-2; TRBD1 agrees at 8 bases. The trim removed 7 bases at V and 4 bases at J, leaving 8 bases unmatched. CDR1 and CDR2 (germline): SQVTM, ANQGSEA. This CDR3 is built from 14 residues. The CDR3 DNA reads TGCAGCGCCACAAGGGGGACAGGCACCGGGGAGCTGTTTTTT. Translated: CSATRGTGTGELFF.

This clone turned up a few times. The chain combines TRBV27 with TRBJ1-6; 9 positions match TRBD1. J was trimmed by 0 bases and V by 4 bases; bases with no gene match: 1. This CDR3 comprises 16 residues. The germline gives CDR1 MNHEY, CDR2 SMNVEV (reference sequence). Written as DNA, the CDR3 is TGTGCCAGCAGTTCACAGGGGGCCTCCTATAATTCACCCCTCCACTTT. Residues: CASSSQGASYNSPLHF.

The genes are TRBV6-1 and TRBJ1-6; D may be TRBD1 (6 bases). The germline V and J ends were trimmed by 2 bases and 7 bases, with 12 bases remaining between them. The CDR3 sequence is 15 residues long. CDR1 and CDR2 (germline): MNHNS, SASEGT. The CDR3 loop is CASSEFAGENSPLHF. The CDR3 DNA sequence: TGTGCCAGCAGTGAATTCGCAGGGGAGAATTCACCCCTCCACTTT.

The chain couples TRBV28 to TRBJ2-7, with 7 positions matching TRBD2. Unmatched junction bases numbered 14, after V lost 5 bases and J lost 7 bases. Germline-derived CDR1 and CDR2 are MDHEN and SYDVKM. This CDR3 comprises 15 residues. The CDR3 protein is CASSPGAGRLVEQYF. The CDR3 DNA is TGTGCCAGCAGTCCCGGAGCGGGACGCTTGGTGGAGCAGTACTTC.

The chain has TRBV5-1 and TRBJ2-1, with D maybe TRBD2 (6 bases). Between the trimmed V and J ends, which lost 1 base and 8 bases, there was a span of 7 bases. The CDR3 spans 12 residues. Germline-derived CDR1 and CDR2 are SGHRS and YFSETQ. The CDR3 DNA reads as TGCGCCAGCAGCTTGTTAGCGGATGAGCAGTTCTTC. This sequence encodes CASSLLADEQFF.

The V gene is TRBV28, the J gene TRBJ2-7; TRBD2 aligns across 13 bases. Germline CDR1 is MDHEN and CDR2 is SYDVKM. J lost 2 bases, V lost 8 bases, and 15 bases had no gene match. The CDR3 totals 18 residues. The CDR3 sequence is CASGNPGLAGRLTYEQYF. The CDR3 DNA sequence: TGTGCCAGCGGGAACCCGGGACTAGCGGGGAGATTGACCTACGAGCAGTACTTC.